Listed below are T cell receptor beta chains from one sample, sequenced in a study of blood T cells in healthy people across ages. TCRdb independently ran MiXCR on the 5' RACE reads; one entry per CDR3 protein. Of more than 450,000 distinct CDR3 sequences detected, 27% appear once; the ten largest clones hold about 3.3%. This sample was shared with a second study, whose subject was T cells of mothers and their children.

Sample: blood. The receptors were sampled from a boy aged 2-9 years in good health. Both conserved end residues are part of each CDR3. A D gene is named only where the DNA matches it firmly. Size tells how often a clone was seen (once, few, many) or the class of an expanded clone, and some rows leave it out.

J	D	V	size	CDR3
TRBJ2-4	NA	TRBV29-1	NA	CSASSSGKNIQYF
TRBJ1-2	NA	TRBV3-1	few	CASSQGLQGGYTF
TRBJ2-7	NA	TRBV10-1	NA	CASPPYEQYF
TRBJ1-6	TRBD1	TRBV5-1	NA	CASSLAGQGDSPLHF
NA	NA	TRBV12-3/TRBV12-4	few	CASSTAGTANNEQFF
TRBJ2-1	NA	TRBV20-1	NA	CSAPDLFGNEQFF
TRBJ1-4	NA	TRBV6-5	few	CASSYGVGGKLFF
TRBJ2-7	NA	TRBV28	NA	CASSFFLLKGGYEQYF
TRBJ1-1	NA	TRBV15	few	CATSRVQGVAEAFF
TRBJ2-5	NA	TRBV7-3	NA	CASSAGTQETQYF
TRBJ2-7	NA	TRBV5-1	NA	CASGNGVSYEQYF
TRBJ2-7	NA	TRBV4-3	NA	CASSQENGYEQYF
TRBJ2-3	NA	TRBV20-1	once	CSAPDNQNTDTQYF
TRBJ1-6	TRBD1	TRBV11-2	NA	CASSVGTGDSPLHF
TRBJ2-3	TRBD1	TRBV12-3/TRBV12-4	few	CASSLAQGEFDTQYF